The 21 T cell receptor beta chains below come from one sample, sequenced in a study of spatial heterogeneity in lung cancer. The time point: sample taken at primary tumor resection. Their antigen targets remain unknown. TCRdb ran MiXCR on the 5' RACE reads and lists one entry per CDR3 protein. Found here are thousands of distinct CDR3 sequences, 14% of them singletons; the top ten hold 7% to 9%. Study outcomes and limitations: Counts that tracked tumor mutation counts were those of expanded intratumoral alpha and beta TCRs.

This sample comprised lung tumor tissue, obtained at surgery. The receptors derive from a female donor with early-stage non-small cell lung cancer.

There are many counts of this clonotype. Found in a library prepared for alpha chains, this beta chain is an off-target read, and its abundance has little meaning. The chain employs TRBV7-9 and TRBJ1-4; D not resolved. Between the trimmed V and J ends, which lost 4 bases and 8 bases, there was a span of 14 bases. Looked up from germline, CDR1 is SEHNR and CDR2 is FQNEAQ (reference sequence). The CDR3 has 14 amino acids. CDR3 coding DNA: TGTGCCAGCAGCTCCGGTTGGGGATGGGAAAAACTGTTTTTT. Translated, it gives CASSSGWGWEKLFF.

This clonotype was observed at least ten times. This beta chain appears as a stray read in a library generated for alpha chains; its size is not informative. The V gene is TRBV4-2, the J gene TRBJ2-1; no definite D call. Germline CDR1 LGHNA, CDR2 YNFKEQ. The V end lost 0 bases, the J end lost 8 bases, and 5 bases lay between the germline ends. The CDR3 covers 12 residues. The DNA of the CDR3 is TGTGCCAGCAGCCAAGAACGGTATGAGCAGTTCTTC. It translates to CASSQERYEQFF.

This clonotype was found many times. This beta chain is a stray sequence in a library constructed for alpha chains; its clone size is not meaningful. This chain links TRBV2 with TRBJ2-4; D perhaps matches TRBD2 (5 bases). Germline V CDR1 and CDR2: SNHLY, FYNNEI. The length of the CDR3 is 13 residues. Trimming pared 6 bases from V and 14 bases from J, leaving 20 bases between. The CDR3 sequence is CASSSESTRRKYF. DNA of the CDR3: TGTGCCAGCAGCTCGGAATCTACTAGAAGGAAGTACTTC.

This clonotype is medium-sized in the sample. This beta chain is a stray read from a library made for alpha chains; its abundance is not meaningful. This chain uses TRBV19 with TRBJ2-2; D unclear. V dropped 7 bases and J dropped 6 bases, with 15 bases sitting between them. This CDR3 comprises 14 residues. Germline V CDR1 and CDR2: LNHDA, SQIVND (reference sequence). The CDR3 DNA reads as TGTGCCAGTAATTACGTCGGTTTTGCCGGGGAGCTGTTTTTT. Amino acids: CASNYVGFAGELFF.

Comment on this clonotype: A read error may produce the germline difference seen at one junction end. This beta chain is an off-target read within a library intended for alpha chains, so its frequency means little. In nucleotides, the CDR3 is TGTACCAGCAGCTGGGAACGGAACACTGAAGCTTTTTTT. Its translation is CTSSWERNTEAFF. The gene calls are TRBV7-8 and TRBJ1-1; D is uncertain. Germline V CDR1 and CDR2: SGHVS, FQNEAQ. CDR3 size: 13 residues.

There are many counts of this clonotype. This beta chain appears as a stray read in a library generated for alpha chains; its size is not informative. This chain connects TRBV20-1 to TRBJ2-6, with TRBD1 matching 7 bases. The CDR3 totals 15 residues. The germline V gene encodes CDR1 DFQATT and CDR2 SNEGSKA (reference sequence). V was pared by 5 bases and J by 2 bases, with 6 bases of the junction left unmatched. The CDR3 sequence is CSARDSQTGANVLTF. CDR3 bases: TGCAGTGCTCGGGACAGTCAAACTGGGGCCAACGTCCTGACTTTC.

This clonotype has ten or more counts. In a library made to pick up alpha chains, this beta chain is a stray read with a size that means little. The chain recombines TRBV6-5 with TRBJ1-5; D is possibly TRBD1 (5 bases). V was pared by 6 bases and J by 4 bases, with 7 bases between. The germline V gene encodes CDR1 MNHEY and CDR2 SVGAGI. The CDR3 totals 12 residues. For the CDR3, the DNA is TGTGCCAGCAGGGGGCCTAATCAGCCCCAGCATTTT. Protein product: CASRGPNQPQHF.

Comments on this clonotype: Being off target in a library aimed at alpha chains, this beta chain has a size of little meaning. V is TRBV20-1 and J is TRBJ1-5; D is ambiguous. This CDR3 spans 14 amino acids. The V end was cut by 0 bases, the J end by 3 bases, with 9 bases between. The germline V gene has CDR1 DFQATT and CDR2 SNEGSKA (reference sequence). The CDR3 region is CSARDITYNQPQHF. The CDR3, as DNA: TGCAGTGCTAGAGATATCACCTACAATCAGCCCCAGCATTTT.

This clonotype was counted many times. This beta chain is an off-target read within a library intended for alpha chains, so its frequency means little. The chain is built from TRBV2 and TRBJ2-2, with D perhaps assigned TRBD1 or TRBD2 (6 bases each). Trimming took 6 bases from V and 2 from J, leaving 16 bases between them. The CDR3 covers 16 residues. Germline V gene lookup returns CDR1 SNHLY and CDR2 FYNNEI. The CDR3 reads CASRNLGGPNTGELFF. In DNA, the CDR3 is TGTGCCAGCAGGAACCTCGGGGGCCCCAACACCGGGGAGCTGTTTTTT.

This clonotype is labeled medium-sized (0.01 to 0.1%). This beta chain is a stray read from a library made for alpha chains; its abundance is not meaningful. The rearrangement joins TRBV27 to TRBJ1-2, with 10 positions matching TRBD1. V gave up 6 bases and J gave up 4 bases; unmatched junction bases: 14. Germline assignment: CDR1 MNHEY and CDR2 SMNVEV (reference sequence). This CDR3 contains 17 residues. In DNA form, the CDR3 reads TGTGCCAGCAGGAGGGACAGGGGAGCCCCTTGGGCCTATGGCTACACCTTC. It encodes CASRRDRGAPWAYGYTF.

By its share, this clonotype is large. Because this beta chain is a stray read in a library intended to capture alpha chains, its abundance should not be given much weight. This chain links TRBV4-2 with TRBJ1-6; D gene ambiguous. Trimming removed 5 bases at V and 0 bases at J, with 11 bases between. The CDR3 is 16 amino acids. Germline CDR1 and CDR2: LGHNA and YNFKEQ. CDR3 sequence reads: CASSDLPFSYNSPLHF. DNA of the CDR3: TGTGCCAGCAGCGACCTCCCATTCTCCTATAATTCACCCCTCCACTTT.

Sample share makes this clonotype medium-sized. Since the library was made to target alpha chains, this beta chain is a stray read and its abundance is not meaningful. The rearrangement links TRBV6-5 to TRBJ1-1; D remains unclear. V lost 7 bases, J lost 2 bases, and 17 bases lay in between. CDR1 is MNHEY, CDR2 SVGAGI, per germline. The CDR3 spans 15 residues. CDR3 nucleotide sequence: TGTGCCAGCACCCCACGGGTAGGAGATAACACTGAAGCTTTCTTT. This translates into CASTPRVGDNTEAFF.

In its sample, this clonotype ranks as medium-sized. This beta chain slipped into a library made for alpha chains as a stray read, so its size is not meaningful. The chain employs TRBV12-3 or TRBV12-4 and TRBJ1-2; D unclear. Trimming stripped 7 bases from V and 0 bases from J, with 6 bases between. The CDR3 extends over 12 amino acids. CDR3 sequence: CASTETNYGYTF. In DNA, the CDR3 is TGTGCCAGCACCGAGACTAACTATGGCTACACCTTC.

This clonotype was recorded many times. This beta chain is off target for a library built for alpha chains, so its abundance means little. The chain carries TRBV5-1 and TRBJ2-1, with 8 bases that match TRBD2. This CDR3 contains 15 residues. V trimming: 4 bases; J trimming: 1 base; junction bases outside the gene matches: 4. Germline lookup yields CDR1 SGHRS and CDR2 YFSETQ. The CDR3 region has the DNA TGCGCCAGCAGCCTAACTAGCGGATCCTACAATGAGCAGTTCTTC. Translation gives CASSLTSGSYNEQFF.

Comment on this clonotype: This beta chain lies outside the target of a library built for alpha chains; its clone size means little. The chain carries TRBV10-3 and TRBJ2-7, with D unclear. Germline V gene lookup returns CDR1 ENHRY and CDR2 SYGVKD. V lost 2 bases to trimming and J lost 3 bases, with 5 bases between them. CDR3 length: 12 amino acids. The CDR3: CAISETGYEQYF. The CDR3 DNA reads TGTGCCATCAGTGAGACCGGCTACGAGCAGTACTTC.

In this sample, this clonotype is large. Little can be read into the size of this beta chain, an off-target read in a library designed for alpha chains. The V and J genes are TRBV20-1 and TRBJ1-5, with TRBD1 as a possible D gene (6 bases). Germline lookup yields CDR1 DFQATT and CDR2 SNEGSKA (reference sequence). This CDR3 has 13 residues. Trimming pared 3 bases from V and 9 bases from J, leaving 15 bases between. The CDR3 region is CSASSGGGRPQHF. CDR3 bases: TGCAGTGCTAGTTCGGGAGGGGGACGGCCCCAGCATTTT.

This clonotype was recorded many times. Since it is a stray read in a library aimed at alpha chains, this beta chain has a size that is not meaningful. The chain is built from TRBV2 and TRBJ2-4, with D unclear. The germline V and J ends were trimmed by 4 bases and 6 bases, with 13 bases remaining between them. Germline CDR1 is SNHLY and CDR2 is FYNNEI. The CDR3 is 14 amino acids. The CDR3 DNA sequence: TGTGCCAGCAGTGGAACCATTGGTTTAAACATTCAGTACTTC. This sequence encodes CASSGTIGLNIQYF.

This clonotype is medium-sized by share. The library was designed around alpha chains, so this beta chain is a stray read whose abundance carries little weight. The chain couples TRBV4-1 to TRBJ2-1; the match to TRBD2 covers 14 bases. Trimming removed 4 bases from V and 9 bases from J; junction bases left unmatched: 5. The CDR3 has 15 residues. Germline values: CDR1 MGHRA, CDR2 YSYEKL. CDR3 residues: CASSLGLAGGGEQFF. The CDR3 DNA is TGCGCCAGCAGCCTTGGACTAGCGGGGGGAGGTGAGCAGTTCTTC.

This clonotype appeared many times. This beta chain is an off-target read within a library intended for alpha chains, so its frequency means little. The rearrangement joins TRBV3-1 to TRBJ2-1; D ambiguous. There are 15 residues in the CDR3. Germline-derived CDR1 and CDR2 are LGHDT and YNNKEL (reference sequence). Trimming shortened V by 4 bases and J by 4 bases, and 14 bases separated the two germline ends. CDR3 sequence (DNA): TGTGCCAGCAGCCCCCCAGTTAACCCTTACAATGAGCAGTTCTTC. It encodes CASSPPVNPYNEQFF.

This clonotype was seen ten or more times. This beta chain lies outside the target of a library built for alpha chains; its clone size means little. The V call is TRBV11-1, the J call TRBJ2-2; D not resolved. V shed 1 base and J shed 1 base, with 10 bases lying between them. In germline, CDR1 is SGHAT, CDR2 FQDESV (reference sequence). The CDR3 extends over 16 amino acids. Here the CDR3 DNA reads TGTGCCAGCAGCTTAGGAGCTCTCCAGAACACCGGGGAGCTGTTTTTT. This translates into CASSLGALQNTGELFF.

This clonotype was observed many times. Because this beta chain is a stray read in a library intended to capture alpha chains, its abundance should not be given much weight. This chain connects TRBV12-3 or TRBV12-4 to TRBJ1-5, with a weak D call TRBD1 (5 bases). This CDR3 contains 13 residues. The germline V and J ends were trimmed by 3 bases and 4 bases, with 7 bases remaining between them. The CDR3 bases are TGTGCCAGCAGTTTCGACAGTAATCAGCCCCAGCATTTT. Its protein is CASSFDSNQPQHF.